These 13 T cell receptor beta chains were all obtained from the same sample, sequenced in a study of control samples from healthy donors and cancer patients. The method was immunoSEQ multiplex PCR; TCRdb's version includes in-frame clones alone and lacks a portion of them. The sample yields approximately 100,000 clones, roughly 92% seen once. Sequences were obtained from blood. The source of these receptors is a human donor in good health. The donor label of this sample is uncertain.

V usage is TRBV18 and J usage is TRBJ1-1; 10 bases line up with TRBD1. Germline CDR1 reads KGHSH; CDR2 reads LQKENI. The CDR3 is 14 residues long. Trimming removed 6 bases from V and 3 bases from J; junction bases left unmatched: 4. CDR3 residues: CASSQGTGDTEAFF. CDR3 DNA sequence: TGTGCCAGCTCCCAAGGGACAGGGGACACTGAAGCTTTCTTT.

This rearrangement joins TRBV25-1 to TRBJ2-4; 9 nucleotides match TRBD1. V lost 4 bases and J lost 3; bases outside the gene matches: 7. The CDR3 is made up of 16 amino acids. Germline V lookup: CDR1 MGHDK, CDR2 SYGVNS. The CDR3, as DNA: TGTGCCAGCAGTGTGGGACAGGGTTGGGACAAAAACATTCAGTACTTC. Encoded protein: CASSVGQGWDKNIQYF.

This clone has just one count. DNA for the CDR3: TGTGCCAGCAGGGACCCGTGGGACGCGAACACTGAAGCTTTCTTT. Its translation is CASRDPWDANTEAFF. The rearrangement joins TRBV2 to TRBJ1-1, with D perhaps matching TRBD1 (5 bases). The CDR3 consists of 15 residues. V lost 6 bases and J 1 base, leaving 15 bases between the germline ends. Germline V CDR1 and CDR2: SNHLY, FYNNEI.

The chain links TRBV29-1 to TRBJ1-4, with D possibly being TRBD1 (6 bases). The CDR3 length is 13 residues. Germline V gene lookup returns CDR1 SQVTM and CDR2 ANQGSEA. The V end lost 3 bases, the J end lost 6 bases, and 11 bases lay between the germline ends. CDR3 sequence: CSVEWAGDEKLFF. The CDR3 coding sequence is TGCAGCGTTGAGTGGGCAGGGGATGAAAAACTGTTTTTT.

This chain connects TRBV5-4 to TRBJ2-1; no definite D call. CDR1 SGHNT and CDR2 YYREEE come from the germline V gene (reference sequence). The CDR3 loop spans 19 amino acids. V was cut by 0 bases and J by 0 bases, with 19 bases left in between. Here the CDR3 DNA reads TGTGCCAGCAGCTTGGACCGGCTACTGATCCTGTCCTCCTACAATGAGCAGTTCTTC. Protein: CASSLDRLLILSSYNEQFF.

The chain links TRBV3-1 (or the pseudogene TRBV3-2) to TRBJ1-3; D ambiguous. Trimming stripped 1 base from V and 7 bases from J, with 11 bases between. The CDR3 is 14 amino acids. Germline V gene lookup returns CDR1 LGHDT and CDR2 YNNKEL (reference sequence). The DNA for the CDR3 is TGTGCCAGCAGCCAAGTCGCGCCAGCGAACACCATATATTTT. It encodes CASSQVAPANTIYF.

The rearrangement links TRBV9 to TRBJ2-3; 8 bases are shared with TRBD2. The CDR3 contains 13 residues. The germline gives CDR1 SGDLS, CDR2 YYNGEE. J lost 6 bases, V lost 5 bases, and 5 bases had no gene match. The CDR3 reads CASSVKRGDTQYF. Written as DNA, the CDR3 is TGTGCCAGCAGTGTCAAGCGGGGGGATACGCAGTATTTT.

This chain connects TRBV2 to TRBJ1-1, with a possible D match to TRBD1 (5 bases). V gave up 4 bases and J gave up 5 bases, with 11 bases separating them. Germline CDR1 SNHLY, CDR2 FYNNEI. This CDR3 spans 13 amino acids. CDR3 in amino acids: CASSGVEGTEAFF. DNA for the CDR3: TGTGCCAGCAGTGGGGTGGAGGGGACTGAAGCTTTCTTT.

The rearrangement joins TRBV7-2 to TRBJ2-3; perhaps TRBD1 as D (5 bases). Germline V CDR1 and CDR2: SGHTA, FQGNSA. CDR3 length equals 14 residues. The germline V and J ends were trimmed by 5 bases and 5 bases, with 14 bases remaining between them. The DNA for the CDR3 is TGTGCCAGCAGCCCCCTGGGAACAGGAGATACGCAGTATTTT. It encodes CASSPLGTGDTQYF.

This clone was seen a handful of times. The genes are TRBV2 and TRBJ1-5; 7 nucleotides align to TRBD1. J gave up 4 bases and V 8 bases, and 11 bases lay outside the gene matches. Per the germline V gene, CDR1 is SNHLY and CDR2 is FYNNEI. The length of the CDR3 is 15 residues. The CDR3 DNA is TGTGCCAGCCATAGGCACGGGACAGAAAATCAGCCCCAGCATTTT. This sequence encodes CASHRHGTENQPQHF.

The count of this clone is one. The sample carries other DNA sequences with the same CDR3. The chain employs TRBV5-1 and TRBJ1-2, with TRBD1 as a possible D gene (6 bases). CDR3 size: 15 residues. CDR1 and CDR2 from the germline V gene are SGHRS and YFSETQ. V was pared by 0 bases and J by 8 bases, with 17 bases between. CDR3 nucleotides: TGCGCCAGCAGCTTGGCCGTGGGGGGGCAAGGAGGCTACACCTTC. Translation gives CASSLAVGGQGGYTF.

The chain recombines TRBV7-6 with TRBJ1-2; 10 nucleotides match TRBD1. V lost 4 bases, J lost 5 bases, and 10 bases stayed unmatched. The V gene's germline CDR1 is SGHVS and CDR2 FNYEAQ. The CDR3 loop spans 16 amino acids. CDR3 nucleotide sequence: TGTGCCAGCAGCTCCGGGACAGGGGTGGGGTTGTATGGCTACACCTTC. Its translation: CASSSGTGVGLYGYTF.

J is TRBJ2-1 and V is TRBV6-5; 7 bases are a match to TRBD1. This CDR3 has 16 amino acids. In germline, CDR1 is MNHEY, CDR2 SVGAGI. After removal of 5 bases from V and 2 bases from J, the junction contained 9 bases not matched to a gene. This CDR3 is CASSHFTGAPYNEQFF. CDR3 nucleotides: TGTGCCAGCAGTCACTTTACAGGGGCCCCCTACAATGAGCAGTTCTTC.